These 28 T cell receptor beta chains came from one sample sequenced in a study of early T cells in non-severe SARS-CoV-2 infection. TCRdb re-called the 5' RACE reads with MiXCR, one entry per CDR3 protein. Among 86,000 or so distinct CDR3 sequences, more than 5% were seen once, and the ten largest hold 7.8%. The sequencing sample was made of whole blood. Every receptor here comes from an adult who was a healthcare worker with PCR-confirmed SARS-CoV-2 infection or an uninfected control (not recorded which).

This clonotype was detected many times. The chain has TRBV5-1 and TRBJ1-6, with no clear D. This CDR3 is built from 16 residues. V was clipped by 1 base and J by 8 bases, with 16 bases between them. Germline CDR1 and CDR2: SGHRS and YFSETQ. The CDR3, as DNA: TGCGCCAGCAGCTTGCGGCCCTTCAGCCAGGATTCACCCCTCCACTTT. It specifies CASSLRPFSQDSPLHF. Using reference TRBV5-1 and TRBJ1-6 for the parts outside the CDR3, the full variable domain is KAGVTQTPRYLIKTRGQQVTLSCSPISGHRSVSWYQQTPGQGLQFLFEYFSETQRNKGNFPGRFSGRQFSNSRSEMNVSTLELGDSALYLCASSLRPFSQDSPLHFGNGTRLTVT.

The chain joins TRBV6-5 to TRBJ2-2, with D perhaps matching TRBD2 (6 bases). V dropped 6 bases and J dropped 7 bases, with 12 bases sitting between them. The CDR3 contains 13 residues. Germline CDR1 MNHEY, CDR2 SVGAGI. CDR3 in DNA: TGTGCCAGCAGATCAGCGGGCCACGGGGAGCTGTTTTTT. This codes for CASRSAGHGELFF.

The gene calls are TRBV10-3 and TRBJ2-7; the match to TRBD2 covers 10 bases. V was pared by 2 bases and J by 5 bases, with 9 bases of the junction left unmatched. There are 16 residues in the CDR3. Looked up from germline, CDR1 is ENHRY and CDR2 is SYGVKD. CDR3: CAISEPSGTSENEQYF. In DNA, the CDR3 is TGTGCCATCAGTGAGCCCTCCGGGACTAGCGAAAACGAGCAGTACTTC.

This clonotype was found a few times. The chain uses TRBV5-8 and TRBJ2-1; the D is unclear. Germline V CDR1 and CDR2: SGHTS, YDEGEE. V dropped 0 bases and J dropped 6 bases, with 10 bases sitting between them. This CDR3 contains 14 residues. The CDR3, as DNA: TGTGCCAGCAGCTTGGCAAAGGGCGGCAATGAGCAGTTCTTC. Translated, it gives CASSLAKGGNEQFF.

This clonotype was picked up a small number of times. The chain uses TRBV5-1 and TRBJ2-1; 10 bases line up with TRBD2. Germline CDR1 and CDR2: SGHRS and YFSETQ. Unmatched junction bases numbered 5, after V lost 7 bases and J lost 7 bases. The CDR3 has 13 residues. CDR3: CASRTSGGNEQFF. The CDR3 nucleotides read TGCGCCAGCCGGACTAGCGGAGGGAATGAGCAGTTCTTC.

This clonotype has a count of ten or more. The J gene is TRBJ1-1, the V gene TRBV7-9, with a tentative D call TRBD1 (6 bases). This CDR3 spans 13 amino acids. The V end was cut by 11 bases, the J end by 1 base, with 14 bases between. Germline CDR1 and CDR2: SEHNR and FQNEAQ (reference sequence). The CDR3 sequence: CAARGETNTEAFF. DNA of the CDR3: TGTGCCGCGAGGGGGGAAACGAACACTGAAGCTTTCTTT.

The sample holds many counts of this clonotype. The CDR3 region has the DNA TGTGCCAGCAGCTCGAGGGGCAGGGAAACATTCACGCACACAGATACGCAGTATTTT. Translated, it gives CASSSRGRETFTHTDTQYF. The gene calls are TRBV7-9 and TRBJ2-3; tentatively, D is TRBD1 or TRBD2 (5 bases each). From germline, CDR1 is SEHNR and CDR2 FQNEAQ (reference sequence). V lost 4 bases and J lost 2, with 25 bases in between. CDR3 length: 19 residues. The whole variable domain, remainder taken from reference TRBV7-9 and TRBJ2-3, is DTGVSQNPRHKITKRGQNVTFRCDPISEHNRLYWYRQTLGQGPEFLTYFQNEAQLEKSRLLSDRFSAERPKGSFSTLEIQRTEQGDSAMYLCASSSRGRETFTHTDTQYFGPGTRLTVL.

The chain carries TRBV7-2 and TRBJ1-1, with D unclear. Between the trimmed V and J ends, which lost 2 bases and 2 bases, there was a span of 9 bases. The germline CDR1 and CDR2 sequences are SGHTA and FQGNSA. The CDR3 runs to 14 residues. CDR3 protein: CASSLTQLNTEAFF. CDR3 bases: TGTGCCAGCAGCTTAACACAGCTAAACACTGAAGCTTTCTTT. Variable domain in full (rest from reference TRBV7-2 and TRBJ1-1): GAGVSQSPSNKVTEKGKDVELRCDPISGHTALYWYRQSLGQGLEFLIYFQGNSAPDKSGLPSDRFSAERTGGSVSTLTIQRTQQEDSAVYLCASSLTQLNTEAFFGQGTRLTVV.

This clonotype has only a few counts. V usage is TRBV12-3 or TRBV12-4 and J usage is TRBJ1-1; TRBD1 is a possible D gene (5 bases). The CDR3 length is 13 residues. V lost 7 bases and J lost 0, with 9 bases in between. The CDR3 nucleotides read TGTGCCAGCAATACGGGGGTGAACACTGAAGCTTTCTTT. This codes for CASNTGVNTEAFF.

This clonotype turned up a few times. The V gene is TRBV28, the J gene TRBJ1-1; a possible D gene is TRBD1 (5 bases). There are 13 residues in the CDR3. Trimming cost V 10 bases and J 3 bases, with 15 bases left between them. CDR1 and CDR2 from the germline V gene are MDHEN and SYDVKM. The CDR3 protein is CAITQGRDTEAFF. CDR3 nucleotide sequence: TGTGCCATCACTCAGGGTCGGGACACTGAAGCTTTCTTT.

This clonotype was detected ten times or more. The rearrangement joins TRBV6-6 to TRBJ1-1; weak D call: TRBD1 (5 bases). The V end lost 6 bases, the J end lost 5 bases, and 19 bases lay between the germline ends. This CDR3 is built from 15 residues. CDR1 and CDR2 (germline): MNHNY, SVGAGI (reference sequence). The CDR3, as DNA: TGTGCCAGCAGCGCGACCGGGCAGGGTATGACTGAAGCTTTCTTT. Amino acids: CASSATGQGMTEAFF.

This clonotype was counted ten times or more. The V and J genes are TRBV7-9 and TRBJ1-1; D may be TRBD1 (5 bases). This CDR3 is built from 16 residues. V lost 3 bases, J lost 5 bases, and 19 bases lay in between. CDR1 and CDR2 from the germline V gene are SEHNR and FQNEAQ (reference sequence). The CDR3 DNA is TGTGCCAGCAGCTTCTCGTTTGCCAGGGAAAGGACTGAAGCTTTCTTT. This codes for CASSFSFARERTEAFF.

This clonotype appeared many times. The rearrangement uses TRBV20-1 and TRBJ2-7, with D possibly TRBD1 on 5 matching bases. Germline assignment: CDR1 DFQATT and CDR2 SNEGSKA (reference sequence). The CDR3 runs 13 residues. V lost 1 base and J lost 1, with 8 bases in between. The CDR3 sequence: CSARVHRSYEQYF. In nucleotides, the CDR3 is TGCAGTGCTAGAGTACACAGGTCCTACGAGCAGTACTTC.

The chain carries TRBV28 and TRBJ2-5; possible D gene TRBD2, 5 bases. The germline CDR1 and CDR2 sequences are MDHEN and SYDVKM. Trimming took off 5 bases at V and 5 bases at J, with 12 bases between the two ends. CDR3 length: 13 amino acids. This CDR3 reads CASSHGISETQYF. Here the CDR3 DNA reads TGTGCCAGCAGTCACGGGATCTCTGAGACCCAGTACTTC.

This clonotype was seen a few times. The gene calls are TRBV12-3 or TRBV12-4 and TRBJ2-7, with a possible D match to TRBD2 (6 bases). The CDR3 is made up of 15 amino acids. V gave up 5 bases and J gave up 0 bases, with 14 bases separating them. In DNA form, the CDR3 reads TGTGCCAGCAGTGGGACCCGGGAGTTCTCCTACGAGCAGTACTTC. Translation gives CASSGTREFSYEQYF.

This clonotype turned up a few times. This chain connects TRBV5-4 to TRBJ1-1; 7 bases map to TRBD1. The CDR3 runs 14 residues. Germline trimming cut 4 bases from V and 1 base from J; bases unmatched to any gene: 4. The germline V gene encodes CDR1 SGHNT and CDR2 YYREEE (reference sequence). CDR3 sequence (DNA): TGTGCCAGCAGCCGACAGGGTTCGAACACTGAAGCTTTCTTT. Translating it yields CASSRQGSNTEAFF.

This clonotype was picked up a small number of times. The V and J genes are TRBV20-1 and TRBJ2-7; D possibly uses TRBD1 or TRBD2 (5 bases each). Trimming took 3 bases from V and 0 from J, leaving 15 bases between them. CDR1 DFQATT and CDR2 SNEGSKA come from the germline V gene (reference sequence). The CDR3 runs 15 residues. The DNA of the CDR3 is TGCAGTGCTAGCGAGGGGTACGGTAGCTCCTACGAGCAGTACTTC. Residues: CSASEGYGSSYEQYF.

This chain links TRBV27 with TRBJ1-2, with 8 bases fitting TRBD1. The V gene's germline CDR1 is MNHEY and CDR2 SMNVEV (reference sequence). The CDR3 loop spans 13 amino acids. Trimming removed 3 bases from V and 8 bases from J; junction bases left unmatched: 5. In DNA, the CDR3 is TGTGCCAGCAGTTTCCAGGGGGCTCTAGGCTACACCTTC. It encodes CASSFQGALGYTF.

Only a few counts were recorded for this clonotype. CDR3: CASSPLGQGADSSYNEQFF. In DNA form, the CDR3 reads TGTGCCAGCAGTCCCTTGGGACAGGGAGCTGATAGCTCCTACAATGAGCAGTTCTTC. The V gene is TRBV27, the J gene TRBJ2-1, with 9 bases aligning to TRBD1. After removal of 5 bases from V and 0 bases from J, the junction contained 14 bases not matched to a gene. CDR1 and CDR2 (germline): MNHEY, SMNVEV (reference sequence). The CDR3 runs 19 residues.

This sequence joins TRBV12-3 or TRBV12-4 and TRBJ1-2, with 9 bases lining up with TRBD1. The CDR3 is made up of 15 amino acids. Trimming removed 6 bases from V and 5 bases from J; junction bases left unmatched: 10. The CDR3 here is CASSPTGGVGYGYTF. CDR3 nucleotide sequence: TGTGCCAGCAGCCCAACAGGGGGCGTAGGATATGGCTACACCTTC.

This clonotype appeared many times. The chain carries TRBV4-2 and TRBJ2-5, with TRBD1 matching 8 bases. Germline V lookup: CDR1 LGHNA, CDR2 YNFKEQ. The length of the CDR3 is 14 residues. V shed 3 bases and J 2 bases; nucleotides not matched to a gene: 2. CDR3 sequence: CASSHGQGQETQYF. CDR3 DNA sequence: TGTGCCAGCAGCCACGGACAGGGACAAGAGACCCAGTACTTC.

This clonotype was seen repeatedly, ten times or more. V is TRBV9 and J is TRBJ2-3; D possibly corresponds to TRBD2 (5 bases). Trimming stripped 3 bases from V and 1 base from J, with 9 bases between. Germline CDR1 and CDR2: SGDLS and YYNGEE. The CDR3 is made up of 14 amino acids. The CDR3 DNA follows: TGTGCCAGCAGCGCCAGGACTCGCACAGATACGCAGTATTTT. It encodes CASSARTRTDTQYF.

This clonotype was seen only a few times. The chain is built from TRBV5-1 and TRBJ2-2; D not certain. V was trimmed by 2 bases and J by 4 bases, leaving 15 bases between them. The CDR3 sequence is 16 residues long. CDR1 SGHRS and CDR2 YFSETQ come from the germline V gene. CDR3 nucleotide sequence: TGCGCCAGCAGCTTTGGCCGACAAGAAACCACCGGGGAGCTGTTTTTT. Its translation: CASSFGRQETTGELFF.

This clonotype was counted a few times. The chain couples TRBV21-1 to TRBJ2-6; the table's D call TRBD1 went unverified against the DNA. TRBV21-1 is a known pseudogene. The CDR3 has 19 amino acids. For the CDR3, the DNA is TGTGCCAGCAGCAATCCTCAGGGGGTTAAGAGCTCTGGGGCCAACGTCCTGACTTTC. Translated, it gives CASSNPQGVKSSGANVLTF.

The chain is built from TRBV6-2 or TRBV6-3 and TRBJ2-7; no clear D. V gave up 5 bases and J gave up 2 bases, with 22 bases separating them. Per germline, CDR1 MNHEY and CDR2 SVGEGT. The CDR3 sequence is 17 residues long. CDR3 coding DNA: TGTGCCAGCAGTAAAAACCCCCGCGGATACAATACCTACGAGCAGTACTTC. This translates into CASSKNPRGYNTYEQYF.

This clonotype was counted between two and nine times. CDR3 DNA: TGCAGCGTTGAAAGGGCGCGGAAACTAGTCCATGAGCAGTTCTTC. Its translation is CSVERARKLVHEQFF. This sequence joins TRBV29-1 and TRBJ2-1; perhaps TRBD2 as D (5 bases). CDR1 is SQVTM, CDR2 ANQGSEA, per germline. The CDR3 runs 15 residues. V was shortened by 2 bases and J by 8 bases, with 19 bases between the two germline ends.

This clonotype was found many times. J is TRBJ2-7 and V is TRBV4-2; D is ambiguous. Germline V gene data show CDR1 as LGHNA and CDR2 as YNFKEQ. V was trimmed by 0 bases and J by 2 bases, leaving 17 bases between them. The CDR3 contains 17 residues. The CDR3 region is CASSQDPAANPTYEQYF. In DNA, the CDR3 is TGTGCCAGCAGCCAAGATCCCGCTGCGAATCCTACCTACGAGCAGTACTTC.

This clonotype was observed at least ten times. This chain connects TRBV6-6 to TRBJ2-1; D remains unclear. CDR3 length: 12 residues. The V end was cut by 6 bases, the J end by 5 bases, with 8 bases between. The germline CDR1 and CDR2 sequences are MNHNY and SVGAGI (reference sequence). CDR3 in amino acids: CASSNTDNEQFF. DNA for the CDR3: TGTGCCAGCAGCAACACCGACAATGAGCAGTTCTTC.